The 32 T cell receptor beta chains in this list originate from one sample, sequenced in a study of identical twins. From the 5' RACE reads, TCRdb called clonotypes with MiXCR, one entry per CDR3 protein. This sample has 450,000 or so distinct CDR3 sequences; 14% occur once, and the top ten carry 0.95% to 1%. The same sample was also used in a study of yellow fever vaccine responses in identical twins.

The specimen was CD4+ T cells sorted from blood. The receptors derive from a woman younger than 35 in good health.

This clonotype was picked up a small number of times. V usage is TRBV6-1 and J usage is TRBJ2-1, with 12 bases fitting TRBD2. V was pared by 5 bases and J by 8 bases, with 7 bases of the junction left unmatched. Per the germline V gene, CDR1 is MNHNS and CDR2 is SASEGT. The CDR3 extends over 15 amino acids. The CDR3: CASSLTSGGWDEQFF. CDR3 coding DNA: TGTGCCAGCAGTCTAACTAGCGGGGGGTGGGATGAGCAGTTCTTC.

This clonotype came up a few times. The chain recombines TRBV27 with TRBJ2-5; D is possibly TRBD1 or TRBD2 (6 bases each). Trimming took off 5 bases at V and 4 bases at J, with 20 bases between the two ends. Germline assignment: CDR1 MNHEY and CDR2 SMNVEV (reference sequence). The CDR3 sequence is 16 residues long. CDR3 sequence (DNA): TGTGCCAGCAGTCCCTTCAAGGGGGGCCGAGTAGAGACCCAGTACTTC. The encoded protein is CASSPFKGGRVETQYF.

This clonotype has a handful of counts. This chain uses TRBV12-3 or TRBV12-4 with TRBJ2-3; D possibly matches TRBD1 or TRBD2 (5 bases each). CDR3 size: 13 residues. V dropped 8 bases and J dropped 2 bases, with 11 bases sitting between them. CDR3 nucleotide sequence: TGTGCCAGCTCACGGGGCGACACAGATACGCAGTATTTT. Translated, it gives CASSRGDTDTQYF.

This clonotype was detected a few times. The CDR3 DNA is TGTGCCAGCGGTATGACTAGCGGAAATTACAATGAGCAGTTCTTC. Amino acid sequence: CASGMTSGNYNEQFF. The genes are TRBV4-2 and TRBJ2-1; the match to TRBD2 covers 9 bases. V was clipped by 8 bases and J by 4 bases; unmatched bases: 9. CDR1 LGHNA and CDR2 YNFKEQ come from the germline V gene. This CDR3 is built from 15 residues.

The table lists this clonotype with a few counts. CDR3 coding DNA: TGTGCCAGCAGTCAAAGGGCCCTGTCCTACGAGCAGTACTTC. Amino acids: CASSQRALSYEQYF. The gene calls are TRBV6-1 and TRBJ2-7; unclear D gene. CDR1 is MNHNS and CDR2 is SASEGT in the germline V gene. This CDR3 contains 14 residues. Deletions cut 5 bases from V and 1 base from J, with 12 bases between.

This clonotype was observed many times. V usage is TRBV20-1 and J usage is TRBJ1-1; 10 bases map to TRBD1. Germline V gene lookup returns CDR1 DFQATT and CDR2 SNEGSKA (reference sequence). Trimming at V came to 0 bases and at J to 4 bases, leaving 5 bases not matched to a gene. The CDR3 is made up of 15 amino acids. CDR3 DNA sequence: TGCAGTGCTAGAGAGCGGTGGGACAGGGGCACTGAAGCTTTCTTT. Translation gives CSARERWDRGTEAFF.

The genes are TRBV4-2 and TRBJ1-4; a possible D gene is TRBD1 (5 bases). The CDR3 has 14 amino acids. Between the trimmed V and J ends, which lost 0 bases and 6 bases, there was a span of 8 bases. Germline CDR1 and CDR2: LGHNA and YNFKEQ. The CDR3 nucleotides read TGTGCCAGCAGCCAAGAGGGGGGTGATGAAAAACTGTTTTTT. Translated: CASSQEGGDEKLFF.

V gene TRBV20-1 combines with J gene TRBJ2-2; 8 bases are shared with TRBD2. Unmatched junction bases numbered 11, after V lost 3 bases and J lost 5 bases. CDR3 length equals 16 residues. Germline CDR1 DFQATT, CDR2 SNEGSKA (reference sequence). As DNA, the CDR3 is TGCAGTGCTAGCGGTTTAGCGGGACTAGGGACCGGGGAGCTGTTTTTT. Its translation is CSASGLAGLGTGELFF.

The chain joins TRBV10-3 to TRBJ2-1; D perhaps matches TRBD1 (5 bases). V lost 3 bases to trimming and J lost 0 bases, with 12 bases between them. The V gene's germline CDR1 is ENHRY and CDR2 SYGVKD. This CDR3 has 16 amino acids. CDR3 in DNA: TGTGCCATCAGTGAAGGGGTCCTGAGCTCCTACAATGAGCAGTTCTTC. This translates into CAISEGVLSSYNEQFF.

This clonotype was counted only a few times. V gene TRBV27 combines with J gene TRBJ2-7; TRBD1 is a possible D gene (6 bases). The V gene's germline CDR1 is MNHEY and CDR2 SMNVEV (reference sequence). Trimming left V 8 bases short and J 2 bases short, with 16 bases between. The CDR3 is made up of 14 amino acids. CDR3: CASAERQDPYEQYF. For the CDR3, the DNA is TGTGCCAGCGCGGAGCGACAGGACCCCTACGAGCAGTACTTC.

This clonotype was seen ten or more times. V is TRBV12-3 or TRBV12-4 and J is TRBJ1-3; TRBD1 matches at 7 bases. V was pared by 2 bases and J by 1 base, with 2 bases of the junction left unmatched. The CDR3 is 15 residues long. CDR3 in amino acids: CASSLTGASGNTIYF. CDR3 in DNA: TGTGCCAGCAGTTTAACAGGGGCATCTGGAAACACCATATATTTT.

The rearrangement uses TRBV6-1 and TRBJ1-1, with 8 positions matching TRBD1. V was clipped by 6 bases and J by 0 bases; unmatched bases: 6. Germline lookup yields CDR1 MNHNS and CDR2 SASEGT. CDR3 length: 15 residues. CDR3 DNA sequence: TGTGCCAGCAGAAAGCAGGGGGCAGTGAACACTGAAGCTTTCTTT. It specifies CASRKQGAVNTEAFF.

This clonotype occurred a few times. The chain couples TRBV7-2 to TRBJ2-5; TRBD2 agrees at 13 bases. This CDR3 has 17 amino acids. Germline V gene lookup returns CDR1 SGHTA and CDR2 FQGNSA. V lost 1 base to trimming and J lost 2 bases; unmatched junction nucleotides: 4. The DNA of the CDR3 is TGTGCCAGCAGCTTAGGCCAGGGACTAGCGGGACAAGAGACCCAGTACTTC. This codes for CASSLGQGLAGQETQYF.

This clonotype was counted ten times or more. V gene TRBV4-2 combines with J gene TRBJ2-5; D unresolved. The CDR3 runs to 15 residues. Trimming removed 1 base from V and 5 bases from J, with 14 bases in between. CDR1 is LGHNA, CDR2 YNFKEQ, per germline. In DNA, the CDR3 is TGTGCCAGCAGCCAAGCAGCAGGTGTTGTTGAGACCCAGTACTTC. This translates into CASSQAAGVVETQYF.

This clonotype was seen a handful of times. The V call is TRBV3-1, the J call TRBJ2-1; 8 bases agree with TRBD2. Trimming removed 4 bases from V and 9 bases from J; junction bases left unmatched: 5. This CDR3 has 13 amino acids. The germline gives CDR1 LGHDT, CDR2 YNNKEL (reference sequence). Here the CDR3 reads CASSLHTSGEQFF. The CDR3 DNA reads TGTGCCAGCAGCCTTCATACTAGCGGTGAGCAGTTCTTC.

This chain connects TRBV20-1 to TRBJ2-6; no clear D gene. V was shortened by 5 bases and J by 2 bases, with 7 bases between the two germline ends. The CDR3 extends over 13 amino acids. CDR1 and CDR2 (germline): DFQATT, SNEGSKA (reference sequence). The CDR3 DNA is TGCAGTGCTGGCCCGACTGGGGCCAACGTCCTGACTTTC. This codes for CSAGPTGANVLTF.

This clonotype was recorded many times. V usage is TRBV5-1 and J usage is TRBJ1-4, with 11 positions matching TRBD1. Germline V gene sequence: CDR1 SGHRS, CDR2 YFSETQ. This CDR3 has 17 residues. V shed 2 bases, J shed 7 bases, and the junction held 10 bases outside the gene matches. In nucleotides, the CDR3 is TGCGCCAGCAGCTTTTCGCCAGTCGGACAGGGGGCTGAAAAACTGTTTTTT. It encodes CASSFSPVGQGAEKLFF. The variable domain in full, with the rest retrieved from reference TRBV5-1 and TRBJ1-4, is KAGVTQTPRYLIKTRGQQVTLSCSPISGHRSVSWYQQTPGQGLQFLFEYFSETQRNKGNFPGRFSGRQFSNSRSEMNVSTLELGDSALYLCASSFSPVGQGAEKLFFGSGTQLSVL.

The sample holds a few counts of this clonotype. The chain is built from TRBV7-9 and TRBJ2-1; D not certain. Trimming left V 4 bases short and J 3 bases short, with 13 bases between. Germline lookup yields CDR1 SEHNR and CDR2 FQNEAQ (reference sequence). The CDR3 is 15 residues long. The CDR3 nucleotides are TGTGCCAGCAGCTCCAGGCAGGAGCACTACAATGAGCAGTTCTTC. It codes for CASSSRQEHYNEQFF.

This clonotype was seen ten or more times. The rearrangement links TRBV7-8 to TRBJ1-1; a possible D gene is TRBD1 (6 bases). The CDR3 extends over 12 amino acids. Germline CDR1 is SGHVS and CDR2 is FQNEAQ. V lost 2 bases and J lost 10, with 11 bases in between. DNA for the CDR3: TGTGCCAGCAGCTTAACACAGGGTGGAGCTTTCTTT. This sequence encodes CASSLTQGGAFF.

The table lists this clonotype with many counts. This chain links TRBV7-9 with TRBJ2-5, with D possibly matching TRBD2 (6 bases). The V end lost 4 bases, the J end lost 2 bases, and 11 bases lay between the germline ends. This CDR3 has 14 amino acids. Germline-derived CDR1 and CDR2 are SEHNR and FQNEAQ (reference sequence). CDR3 loop: CASSWRGRQETQYF. CDR3 sequence (DNA): TGTGCCAGCAGCTGGAGGGGCAGACAAGAGACCCAGTACTTC.

This clonotype has only a few counts. The V gene is TRBV20-1, the J gene TRBJ2-1, with 11 bases fitting TRBD1. The CDR3 runs 14 residues. The V segment lost 5 bases and the J segment 6 bases; nucleotides outside the gene matches: 6. Germline CDR1 DFQATT, CDR2 SNEGSKA (reference sequence). The CDR3 sequence is CSAPRGTGGNEQFF. As DNA, the CDR3 is TGCAGTGCTCCCCGGGGGACAGGGGGCAATGAGCAGTTCTTC.

A few counts support this clonotype. This chain joins TRBV10-3 and TRBJ2-6, with TRBD1 as a possible D gene (6 bases). The germline V gene encodes CDR1 ENHRY and CDR2 SYGVKD. The V and J ends lost 6 bases and 4 bases respectively, with 16 bases between them. The CDR3 totals 16 residues. CDR3 sequence (DNA): TGTGCCATCAGGTCAACCCCAGGGGACGGGGCCAACGTCCTGACTTTC. Translating it yields CAIRSTPGDGANVLTF.

There are many counts of this clonotype. The chain joins TRBV4-2 to TRBJ2-1; 7 nucleotides line up with TRBD2. CDR1 is LGHNA and CDR2 is YNFKEQ in the germline V gene. The CDR3 totals 15 residues. V trimming: 1 base; J trimming: 8 bases; junction bases outside the gene matches: 8. The CDR3 region is CASSQVGGGVDEQFF. CDR3 bases: TGTGCCAGCAGCCAAGTCGGGGGAGGGGTGGATGAGCAGTTCTTC.

This clonotype was seen at least ten times. The chain combines TRBV10-3 with TRBJ2-5; D remains unclear. Per germline, CDR1 ENHRY and CDR2 SYGVKD. Trimming shortened V by 2 bases and J by 4 bases, and 2 bases separated the two germline ends. The CDR3 extends over 11 amino acids. CDR3 residues: CAISERETQYF. For the CDR3, the DNA is TGTGCCATCAGTGAGCGAGAGACCCAGTACTTC.

The chain couples TRBV29-1 to TRBJ2-1; D may match TRBD1 or TRBD2 (6 bases each). With 6 bases removed from V and 7 bases from J, the gap between germline ends came to 22 bases. The CDR3 totals 15 residues. Germline V gene data show CDR1 as SQVTM and CDR2 as ANQGSEA. CDR3 protein: CSVIRRDIDRNEQFF. The CDR3 nucleotides read TGCAGCGTCATAAGGCGGGACATCGATCGGAATGAGCAGTTCTTC.

This chain joins TRBV5-1 and TRBJ2-2; 11 nucleotides line up with TRBD1. J was trimmed by 2 bases and V by 2 bases; bases with no gene match: 8. Germline V gene data show CDR1 as SGHRS and CDR2 as YFSETQ. The CDR3 length is 18 residues. The CDR3 loop is CASSFRFGQGANTGELFF. DNA for the CDR3: TGCGCCAGCAGCTTCCGATTCGGACAGGGGGCCAACACCGGGGAGCTGTTTTTT. Drawing the rest from reference TRBV5-1 and TRBJ2-2, the complete variable domain is KAGVTQTPRYLIKTRGQQVTLSCSPISGHRSVSWYQQTPGQGLQFLFEYFSETQRNKGNFPGRFSGRQFSNSRSEMNVSTLELGDSALYLCASSFRFGQGANTGELFFGEGSRLTVL.

The sample holds a few counts of this clonotype. V gene TRBV2 combines with J gene TRBJ2-7; 7 bases line up with TRBD2. Germline lookup yields CDR1 SNHLY and CDR2 FYNNEI. This CDR3 has 12 amino acids. The ends lost 6 bases at V and 3 bases at J; junction bases unmatched: 2. For the CDR3, the DNA is TGTGCCAGCAGGGGGGGGGACTACGAGCAGTACTTC. Translating it yields CASRGGDYEQYF.

This clonotype has only a few counts. The V gene is TRBV27, the J gene TRBJ2-7, with D possibly matching TRBD2 (7 bases). Germline V gives CDR1 MNHEY, CDR2 SMNVEV (reference sequence). This CDR3 contains 16 residues. The V gene lost 1 base and the J gene lost 3 bases, with 16 bases spanning the gap. CDR3 in DNA: TGTGCCAGCAGTTTATGGGGCCGTAGGGGGGGCTACGAGCAGTACTTC. This encodes CASSLWGRRGGYEQYF.

The chain couples TRBV20-1 to TRBJ1-2, with D perhaps TRBD1 (6 bases). V was trimmed by 0 bases and J by 6 bases, leaving 14 bases between them. The CDR3 has 14 residues. Germline-derived CDR1 and CDR2 are DFQATT and SNEGSKA (reference sequence). CDR3 in DNA: TGCAGTGCTAGAGATACCGACAGGATCGATGGCTACACCTTC. Its protein product is CSARDTDRIDGYTF.

The chain carries TRBV7-9 and TRBJ2-3; D is possibly TRBD1 or TRBD2 (5 bases each). The ends were cut back, 6 bases at V and 6 bases at J, with 19 bases in the middle. The CDR3 consists of 15 residues. Germline CDR1 reads SEHNR; CDR2 reads FQNEAQ (reference sequence). CDR3 protein: CASRKDARGTDTQYF. DNA for the CDR3: TGTGCCAGCAGGAAGGACGCCAGAGGGACGGATACGCAGTATTTT.

This clonotype occurred a few times. The rearrangement links TRBV3-1 to TRBJ1-3; 8 nucleotides match TRBD1. CDR3 size: 18 residues. CDR1 is LGHDT, CDR2 YNNKEL, per germline (reference sequence). V lost 4 bases, J lost 0 bases, and 11 bases stayed unmatched. CDR3 sequence: CASSRTGGPTSSGNTIYF. The CDR3 DNA reads as TGTGCCAGCAGCCGAACAGGGGGTCCCACTAGCTCTGGAAACACCATATATTTT.

This sequence joins TRBV20-1 and TRBJ2-5; TRBD2 is a possible D gene (5 bases). Trimming pared 2 bases from V and 0 bases from J, leaving 7 bases between. CDR1 and CDR2 (germline): DFQATT, SNEGSKA (reference sequence). This CDR3 is built from 13 residues. The CDR3 loop is CSARSDYQETQYF. CDR3 nucleotide sequence: TGCAGTGCTAGATCGGACTACCAAGAGACCCAGTACTTC.